One sample yielded the 13 T cell receptor beta chains listed below, sequenced in a study of T cell changes during pregnancy in multiple sclerosis. Sequencing used immunoSEQ multiplex PCR; TCRdb keeps in-frame clones, though not all of them. Among about 40,000 clones listed, approximately 91% were seen once. The sequencing here drew on CD4+ T cells from peripheral blood mononuclear cells, taken in the third trimester of pregnancy. The receptors here all came from a female donor in good health, enrolled as a control in a pregnancy study.

The chain has TRBV12-2 and TRBJ2-5; TRBD2 is taken as the D call from the table, unchecked against the DNA. TRBV12-2 is a listed pseudogene. The CDR3 is 14 residues long. The CDR3 sequence is CASRFPWGGETQYF. The CDR3 region has the DNA TGTGCAAGTCGCTTTCCGTGGGGGGGGGAGACCCAGTACTTC.

This chain joins TRBV7-2 and TRBJ1-5, with TRBD1 identical over 10 bases. Trimming at V came to 1 base and at J to 2 bases, leaving 11 bases not matched to a gene. The CDR3 is made up of 19 amino acids. Germline V CDR1 and CDR2: SGHTA, FQGNSA. Here the CDR3 DNA reads TGTGCCAGCAGCTTAGGTTGGGGACAGGGGTTCATTCGCAATCAGCCCCAGCATTTT. It specifies CASSLGWGQGFIRNQPQHF.

A single count supports this clone. The V and J genes are TRBV19 and TRBJ2-7, with 9 bases fitting TRBD2. Judging by the DNA end, TRBJ2-1 fits better; the J call may be wrong. There are 16 residues in the CDR3. Per the germline V gene, CDR1 is LNHDA and CDR2 is SQIVND (reference sequence). The CDR3 spells CASSIDLAGSYNEQFF. CDR3 in DNA: TGTGCCAGTAGTATAGATCTAGCGGGGTCCTACAATGAGCAGTTCTTC.

The rearrangement joins TRBV19 to TRBJ2-2; 7 nucleotides line up with TRBD1. Trimming removed 10 bases from V and 6 bases from J; junction bases left unmatched: 5. The CDR3 has 12 amino acids. CDR1 and CDR2 (germline): LNHDA, SQIVND (reference sequence). In DNA, the CDR3 is TGTGCCACCCGCCAGGGGGCCGGGGAGCTGTTTTTT. Translated, it gives CATRQGAGELFF. The whole variable domain, remainder taken from reference TRBV19 and TRBJ2-2, is DGGITQSPKYLFRKEGQNVTLSCEQNLNHDAMYWYRQDPGQGLRLIYYSQIVNDFQKGDIAEGYSVSREKKESFPLTVTSAQKNPTAFYLCATRQGAGELFFGEGSRLTVL.

The V call is TRBV5-1, the J call TRBJ2-4; the match to TRBD1 covers 9 bases. V trimming: 5 bases; J trimming: 9 bases; junction bases outside the gene matches: 9. This CDR3 region has 14 residues. The germline gives CDR1 SGHRS, CDR2 YFSETQ. The CDR3 loop is CASSRSGQGGIQYF. The CDR3 nucleotides read TGCGCCAGCAGTCGGTCGGGACAGGGAGGCATTCAGTACTTC.

The rearrangement links TRBV19 to TRBJ2-1; 8 nucleotides line up with TRBD1. This CDR3 is built from 15 residues. The germline CDR1 and CDR2 sequences are LNHDA and SQIVND (reference sequence). After removal of 2 bases from V and 1 base from J, the junction contained 1 base not matched to a gene. CDR3 coding DNA: TGTGCCAGTAGTATAACAGGGGGGTCCTACAATGAGCAGTTCTTC. It specifies CASSITGGSYNEQFF.

This chain links TRBV5-1 with TRBJ2-7; 7 bases map to TRBD1. The length of the CDR3 is 13 residues. CDR1 and CDR2 from the germline V gene are SGHRS and YFSETQ. With V trimmed by 7 bases and J by 4 bases, 8 bases remained unmatched. The CDR3 region is CASGTIRGYEQYF. The CDR3, as DNA: TGCGCCAGCGGCACAATCAGGGGGTACGAGCAGTACTTC.

The CDR3: CASSRGQNTGELFF. The CDR3 DNA follows: TGTGCCAGCAGCCGCGGACAGAACACCGGGGAGCTGTTTTTT. The chain has TRBV6-5 and TRBJ2-2; a weak D match, TRBD1 (5 bases). The CDR3 contains 14 residues. The V end lost 6 bases, the J end lost 1 base, and 9 bases lay between the germline ends. Germline V gives CDR1 MNHEY, CDR2 SVGAGI.

This rearrangement joins TRBV19 to TRBJ2-6; D may be TRBD2 (5 bases). The CDR3 length is 15 residues. Trimming stripped 3 bases from V and 3 bases from J, with 9 bases between. Germline assignment: CDR1 LNHDA and CDR2 SQIVND (reference sequence). The CDR3 reads CASSIEGFGANVLTF. Here the CDR3 DNA reads TGTGCCAGTAGTATTGAGGGTTTTGGGGCCAACGTCCTGACTTTC.

The gene calls are TRBV18 and TRBJ2-3; 9 bases line up with TRBD2. The CDR3 runs 16 residues. With V trimmed by 4 bases and J by 1 base, 6 bases remained unmatched. Germline CDR1 is KGHSH and CDR2 is LQKENI. CDR3 in amino acids: CASSRALAGRTDTQYF. The CDR3 DNA reads as TGTGCCAGCTCACGAGCTCTAGCGGGGCGCACAGATACGCAGTATTTT. Using reference TRBV18 and TRBJ2-3 for the parts outside the CDR3, the full variable domain is NAGVMQNPRHLVRRRGQEARLRCSPMKGHSHVYWYRQLPEEGLKFMVYLQKENIIDESGMPKERFSAEFPKEGPSILRIQQVVRGDSAAYFCASSRALAGRTDTQYFGPGTRLTVL.

The chain recombines TRBV6-6 with TRBJ2-1, with 14 nucleotides matching TRBD2. CDR1 is MNHNY, CDR2 SVGAGI, per germline (reference sequence). V trimming: 7 bases; J trimming: 7 bases; junction bases outside the gene matches: 9. The CDR3 runs 16 residues. Here the CDR3 reads CASNPVGLAGVNEQFF. CDR3 in DNA: TGTGCCAGCAATCCCGTGGGACTAGCGGGAGTAAATGAGCAGTTCTTC.

The chain links TRBV28 to TRBJ1-2, with 7 nucleotides matching TRBD1. The V gene end was trimmed by 3 bases and the J gene end by 8 bases; junction bases not matched to a gene: 9. Germline lookup yields CDR1 MDHEN and CDR2 SYDVKM. This CDR3 spans 14 amino acids. Here the CDR3 reads CASSFRDSGRGYTF. Here the CDR3 DNA reads TGTGCCAGCAGTTTCCGGGACAGTGGAAGGGGCTACACCTTC.

In its sample, this clone was seen once. The same CDR3 is also encoded by other DNA sequences in this sample. The chain joins TRBV6-6 to TRBJ2-7; 10 positions match TRBD2. With V trimmed by 6 bases and J by 3 bases, 11 bases remained unmatched. CDR1 and CDR2 from the germline V gene are MNHNY and SVGAGI (reference sequence). The CDR3 sequence is 16 residues long. Written as DNA, the CDR3 is TGTGCCAGCAGACCGAATGGAGCGGGAGGGCGCTACGAGCAGTACTTC. It translates to CASRPNGAGGRYEQYF.